Presented here are 31 T cell receptor beta chains from one specimen sequenced in a study of cytomegalovirus exposure and HLA in healthy donors (dated by TCRdb to the late 2010s). Library prep was done by the immunoSEQ multiplex PCR assay. Entries here come from immuneACCESS through TCRdb and include only in-frame sequences with V and J called. Some clones fail to appear in such tables; in the studies checked, an unresolved V gene covers under half of the shortfall, and the cause of the remainder is unknown. The sample table lists approximately 82,000 clones, 85% to 95% of them with a count of one. About 0.7% of the sample lies in the top ten. The source material was PBMCs. The receptors derive from a man in his late teens or twenties in good health and CMV-seronegative.

The chain has TRBV10-1 and TRBJ2-1; no reliable D call. Germline CDR1 and CDR2: WNHNN and SYGVQD (reference sequence). Trimming cost V 0 bases and J 4 bases, with 13 bases left between them. CDR3 size: 16 residues. The CDR3 coding sequence is TGCGCCAGCAGTGAGTCCTGGGCCTTACCTTACAATGAGCAGTTCTTC. Translating it yields CASSESWALPYNEQFF.

CDR3 DNA: TGCGCCAGCAGCTTGCCAGGGAAGACTGAAGCTTTCTTT. Translating it yields CASSLPGKTEAFF. V usage is TRBV5-1 and J usage is TRBJ1-1, with D maybe TRBD1 (5 bases). Per the germline V gene, CDR1 is SGHRS and CDR2 is YFSETQ. This CDR3 comprises 13 residues. The V gene lost 1 base and the J gene lost 5 bases, with 9 bases spanning the gap.

The chain has TRBV7-2 and TRBJ2-3, with D possibly being TRBD2 (5 bases). Per germline, CDR1 SGHTA and CDR2 FQGNSA. CDR3 length: 15 amino acids. Trimming cost V 2 bases and J 2 bases, with 11 bases left between them. The CDR3 DNA sequence: TGTGCCAGCAGCTTAAGTGGGAGTCCCACAGATACGCAGTATTTT. Its protein is CASSLSGSPTDTQYF.

This sequence joins TRBV6-5 and TRBJ2-5, with TRBD2 as a possible D gene (6 bases). V shed 5 bases and J shed 5 bases, with 18 bases lying between them. CDR1 is MNHEY and CDR2 is SVGAGI in the germline V gene. CDR3 length: 15 amino acids. CDR3 sequence (DNA): TGTGCCAGCAGTAGCCTGGACACGGGGGTGGAGACCCAGTACTTC. It translates to CASSSLDTGVETQYF.

This rearrangement joins TRBV15 to TRBJ1-2; no clear D gene. Trimming took 0 bases from V and 1 from J, leaving 9 bases between them. The germline CDR1 and CDR2 sequences are LNHNV and YYDKDF (reference sequence). The length of the CDR3 is 15 residues. CDR3 protein: CATSRDVNFNYGYTF. CDR3 sequence (DNA): TGTGCCACCAGCAGAGATGTTAACTTTAACTATGGCTACACCTTC.

In this sample, this clone turned up a few times. The V call is TRBV2, the J call TRBJ2-7; D uncertain. The CDR3 covers 12 residues. V lost 7 bases and J 6 bases, leaving 13 bases between the germline ends. Germline lookup yields CDR1 SNHLY and CDR2 FYNNEI. The CDR3 DNA is TGTGCCAGCAACATCCAGGATCCCGAGCAGTACTTC. This encodes CASNIQDPEQYF. Together with reference TRBV2 and TRBJ2-7, the CDR3 gives the full variable domain: EPEVTQTPSHQVTQMGQEVILRCVPISNHLYFYWYRQILGQKVEFLVSFYNNEISEKSEIFDDQFSVERPDGSNFTLKIRSTKLEDSAMYFCASNIQDPEQYFGPGTRLTVT.

The rearrangement joins TRBV4-2 to TRBJ2-7, with TRBD2 matching 8 bases. The length of the CDR3 is 16 residues. J gave up 5 bases and V 0 bases, and 9 bases lay outside the gene matches. In germline, CDR1 is LGHNA, CDR2 YNFKEQ. CDR3: CASSQEGGTRSHEQYF. CDR3 DNA sequence: TGTGCCAGCAGCCAAGAGGGGGGGACTAGAAGCCACGAGCAGTACTTC.

V usage is TRBV6-5 and J usage is TRBJ2-7, with D possibly TRBD1 on 6 matching bases. Trimming stripped 2 bases from V and 7 bases from J, with 12 bases between. The V gene's germline CDR1 is MNHEY and CDR2 SVGAGI. This CDR3 has 13 residues. The CDR3 sequence: CASSYGQGPEQYF. CDR3 sequence (DNA): TGTGCCAGCAGTTACGGGCAGGGGCCGGAGCAGTACTTC.

This chain joins TRBV4-3 and TRBJ1-2; 7 bases align to TRBD1. Germline-derived CDR1 and CDR2 are LGHNA and YSLEER. V dropped 3 bases and J dropped 1; count of bases not matched to a gene: 8. The CDR3 extends over 16 amino acids. The CDR3 nucleotides read TGCGCCAGCAGCCACCACGGGGGACAGAGTAACTATGGCTACACCTTC. Translation: CASSHHGGQSNYGYTF.

This sequence joins TRBV30 and TRBJ2-5; tentatively, D is TRBD1 (5 bases). V gave up 0 bases and J gave up 4 bases, with 12 bases separating them. Germline values: CDR1 GTSNPN, CDR2 SVGIG (reference sequence). The length of the CDR3 is 14 residues. CDR3 amino acids: CAWSVHIRVETQYF. Here the CDR3 DNA reads TGTGCCTGGAGTGTACATATCAGGGTAGAGACCCAGTACTTC.

The chain employs TRBV27 and TRBJ1-3; 10 bases line up with TRBD1. The V and J ends lost 5 bases and 4 bases, in that order; junction bases with no gene match: 8. Germline CDR1 MNHEY, CDR2 SMNVEV (reference sequence). The CDR3 length is 16 residues. The CDR3: CASSPKTGGIGNTIYF. The CDR3 DNA sequence: TGTGCCAGCAGTCCGAAGACAGGGGGCATCGGAAACACCATATATTTT.

The chain has TRBV15 and TRBJ1-3, with a weak D call TRBD1 (5 bases). V lost 2 bases to trimming and J lost 0 bases, with 11 bases between them. This CDR3 contains 16 residues. Germline loops: CDR1 LNHNV, CDR2 YYDKDF (reference sequence). In nucleotides, the CDR3 is TGTGCCACCAGCAGAACAGACAGAATCTCTGGAAACACCATATATTTT. Protein sequence: CATSRTDRISGNTIYF.

This chain links TRBV6-1 with TRBJ1-1; D gene unclear. Looked up from germline, CDR1 is MNHNS and CDR2 is SASEGT. V was cut by 1 base and J by 11 bases, with 11 bases left in between. This CDR3 is built from 12 residues. CDR3 DNA: TGTGCCAGCAGTGAAGACAGCCCCCGGGCTTTCTTT. Residues: CASSEDSPRAFF.

This clone appeared once. The chain links TRBV10-1 to TRBJ2-5, with a weak D call TRBD1 (6 bases). Between the trimmed V and J ends, which lost 3 bases and 5 bases, there was a span of 13 bases. CDR3 length equals 14 residues. Germline loops: CDR1 WNHNN, CDR2 SYGVQD (reference sequence). The CDR3 sequence is CASSDQGTRETQYF. The DNA of the CDR3 is TGCGCCAGCAGTGACCAGGGGACCCGGGAGACCCAGTACTTC.

The genes are TRBV7-9 and TRBJ1-4, with TRBD1 as a possible D gene (6 bases). Looked up from germline, CDR1 is SEHNR and CDR2 is FQNEAQ (reference sequence). The CDR3 length is 15 residues. Deletions cut 2 bases from V and 8 bases from J, with 15 bases between. Here the CDR3 DNA reads TGTGCCAGCAGCTTAAACTCCCCAGGGGCAGAAAAACTGTTTTTT. It is translated as CASSLNSPGAEKLFF.

V and J are TRBV27 and TRBJ2-3; 8 nucleotides align to TRBD2. After removal of 3 bases from V and 5 bases from J, the junction contained 4 bases not matched to a gene. This CDR3 has 14 amino acids. Germline V lookup: CDR1 MNHEY, CDR2 SMNVEV (reference sequence). This CDR3 reads CASSFFSGVDTQYF. For the CDR3, the DNA is TGTGCCAGCAGTTTCTTTAGCGGGGTAGATACGCAGTATTTT.

This chain joins TRBV5-6 and TRBJ1-1; perhaps TRBD1 as D (6 bases). CDR3 length equals 15 residues. With 4 bases removed from V and 8 bases from J, the gap between germline ends came to 21 bases. The germline CDR1 and CDR2 sequences are SGHDT and YYEEEE. The DNA of the CDR3 is TGTGCCAGCAGCCCCGACTTAATGCCCGGACAGGAAGCTTTCTTT. Protein product: CASSPDLMPGQEAFF.

This chain uses TRBV7-2 with TRBJ2-5, with D unclear. The germline V gene has CDR1 SGHTA and CDR2 FQGNSA. This CDR3 has 14 residues. Trimming shortened V by 3 bases and J by 1 base, and 9 bases separated the two germline ends. CDR3 amino acids: CASSFLEVQETQYF. CDR3 nucleotide sequence: TGTGCCAGCAGCTTCCTAGAGGTCCAAGAGACCCAGTACTTC.

The rearrangement links TRBV18 to TRBJ2-3, with no clear D. The CDR3 is made up of 14 amino acids. Deletions cut 3 bases from V and 3 bases from J, with 10 bases between. The V gene's germline CDR1 is KGHSH and CDR2 LQKENI. CDR3 in amino acids: CASSPPAATDTQYF. The CDR3 nucleotides are TGTGCCAGCTCACCCCCCGCAGCGACAGATACGCAGTATTTT.

The chain combines TRBV7-2 with TRBJ2-7; 10 nucleotides match TRBD2. Trimming at V came to 0 bases and at J to 4 bases, leaving 12 bases not matched to a gene. The CDR3 spans 18 residues. Germline V gives CDR1 SGHTA, CDR2 FQGNSA. CDR3 amino acids: CASSLAPPFSGRPYEQYF. As DNA, the CDR3 is TGTGCCAGCAGCTTAGCGCCCCCCTTTAGCGGGAGGCCTTACGAGCAGTACTTC.

V is TRBV11-2 and J is TRBJ1-3; tentative D call: TRBD1 (6 bases). The length of the CDR3 is 14 residues. Germline V gives CDR1 SGHAT, CDR2 FQNNGV. V lost 5 bases and J 0 bases, leaving 8 bases between the germline ends. The chain's CDR3 is CASSKTGSGNTIYF. The CDR3 bases are TGTGCCAGCAGCAAGACAGGCTCTGGAAACACCATATATTTT.

This clone was picked up one time. This chain links TRBV6-1 with TRBJ2-1, with unresolved D. There are 19 residues in the CDR3. V was trimmed by 2 bases and J by 0 bases, leaving 20 bases between them. Germline assignment: CDR1 MNHNS and CDR2 SASEGT. CDR3 nucleotides: TGTGCCAGCAGTGAAACGCCGCCGGGTGGTTACACCTCCTACAATGAGCAGTTCTTC. Translated: CASSETPPGGYTSYNEQFF.

The genes are TRBV7-9 and TRBJ1-4, with 10 bases that match TRBD1. There are 13 residues in the CDR3. The germline gives CDR1 SEHNR, CDR2 FQNEAQ (reference sequence). Losses at the gene ends were 5 bases for V and 10 bases for J; bases not matched to a gene: 4. In nucleotides, the CDR3 is TGTGCCAGCAGCGGGACAGGGGCTCGAAAACTGTTTTTT. Translation: CASSGTGARKLFF.

The V gene is TRBV27, the J gene TRBJ1-2; 7 bases fit TRBD1. Germline V gene data show CDR1 as MNHEY and CDR2 as SMNVEV (reference sequence). The junction had 18 bases not matched to a gene; V was cut back by 6 bases and J by 2 bases. The CDR3 is made up of 18 amino acids. This CDR3 is CASSTNPTDRPGNYGYTF. DNA of the CDR3: TGTGCCAGCAGCACAAACCCGACGGACAGGCCAGGCAACTATGGCTACACCTTC.

This rearrangement joins TRBV5-1 to TRBJ1-2; D unclear. Germline V gene sequence: CDR1 SGHRS, CDR2 YFSETQ. V dropped 0 bases and J dropped 6 bases, with 9 bases sitting between them. The CDR3 sequence is 13 residues long. The DNA of the CDR3 is TGCGCCAGCAGCTTGGCCGTAGAGAATGGCTACACCTTC. Protein product: CASSLAVENGYTF.

The V call is TRBV6-8, the J call TRBJ2-1; the match to TRBD2 covers 7 bases. Unmatched junction bases numbered 16, after V lost 2 bases and J lost 6 bases. The CDR3 totals 18 residues. Germline CDR1 and CDR2: MNHGY and SAAAGT. DNA for the CDR3: TGTGCCAGCAGTTACGAGGGCGGATGCGGGGAGGGAGTCAATGAGCAGTTCTTC. Residues: CASSYEGGCGEGVNEQFF.

The chain has TRBV7-2 and TRBJ2-1; D gene unclear. The ends were cut back, 1 base at V and 9 bases at J, with 7 bases in the middle. The CDR3 has 12 residues. Germline CDR1 and CDR2: SGHTA and FQGNSA. CDR3 protein: CASSLVVSEQFF. In DNA form, the CDR3 reads TGTGCCAGCAGCTTAGTAGTTAGTGAGCAGTTCTTC. The variable domain in full, completed from reference TRBV7-2 and TRBJ2-1, reads GAGVSQSPSNKVTEKGKDVELRCDPISGHTALYWYRQSLGQGLEFLIYFQGNSAPDKSGLPSDRFSAERTGGSVSTLTIQRTQQEDSAVYLCASSLVVSEQFFGPGTRLTVL.

This chain connects TRBV12-2 to TRBJ1-2; the D call of TRBD1 is as the table states it, not checked on the DNA. TRBV12-2 is given as a pseudogene. This CDR3 is 15 amino acids long. The CDR3 region has the DNA TGTGCAAGTCGGTCCCCGGGACAGGGGGGAGGTGGCTACACCTTC. Protein sequence: CASRSPGQGGGGYTF.

The chain joins TRBV5-1 to TRBJ2-3, with 9 bases fitting TRBD2. Germline CDR1 and CDR2: SGHRS and YFSETQ. V dropped 4 bases and J dropped 4; count of bases not matched to a gene: 7. This CDR3 comprises 15 residues. This CDR3 is CASSLSGSGADTQYF. CDR3 in DNA: TGCGCCAGCAGCCTTAGCGGGAGCGGCGCAGATACGCAGTATTTT.

J is TRBJ2-5 and V is TRBV18; a possible D gene is TRBD2 (5 bases). Germline V gene sequence: CDR1 KGHSH, CDR2 LQKENI. V was cut by 4 bases and J by 3 bases, with 9 bases left in between. This CDR3 contains 13 residues. CDR3 bases: TGTGCCAGCTCACGGTCCGGGGAAGAGACCCAGTACTTC. Amino acid sequence: CASSRSGEETQYF.

V gene TRBV9 combines with J gene TRBJ2-7; 8 bases agree with TRBD2. The CDR3 spans 15 residues. Germline CDR1 and CDR2: SGDLS and YYNGEE. V was clipped by 3 bases and J by 4 bases; unmatched bases: 9. The CDR3 reads CASSASNGRVYEQYF. In nucleotides, the CDR3 is TGTGCCAGCAGCGCAAGTAACGGGAGGGTTTACGAGCAGTACTTC.